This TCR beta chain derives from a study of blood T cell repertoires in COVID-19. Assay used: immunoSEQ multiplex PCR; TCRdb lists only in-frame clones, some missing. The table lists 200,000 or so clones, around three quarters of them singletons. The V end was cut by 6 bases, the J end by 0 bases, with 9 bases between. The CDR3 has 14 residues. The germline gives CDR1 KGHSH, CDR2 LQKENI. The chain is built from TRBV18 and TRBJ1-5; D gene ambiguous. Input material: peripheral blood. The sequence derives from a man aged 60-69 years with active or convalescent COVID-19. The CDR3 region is CASSEGYSNQPQHF. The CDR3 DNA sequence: TGTGCCAGCTCCGAGGGCTATAGCAATCAGCCCCAGCATTTT.